This T cell receptor (beta chain) derives from a study of cytomegalovirus exposure and HLA in healthy donors. The wider study: The roughly 670 first-cohort repertoires shared a platform with the 120 validation repertoires, as reported in a later analysis. Study-level results: A classifier reportedly called cytomegalovirus status with high sensitivity and specificity. Under in vitro conditions, a few CMV-associated chains were confirmed as specific for CMV antigens. The study recorded 160 or so TCR beta chains that were cytomegalovirus-associated.

V gave up 3 bases and J gave up 8 bases; unmatched junction bases: 7. Germline CDR1 is MNHEY and CDR2 is SMNVEV (reference sequence). This CDR3 comprises 16 residues. In the case of this clone: Antigen: not known.

The repertoire was sequenced with immunoSEQ multiplex PCR; TCRdb's copy has only in-frame clones and lacks some. The sample has some 180,000 clones, about nine tenths seen once. What was sequenced was PBMCs. V is TRBV27 and J is TRBJ2-1; 13 nucleotides align to TRBD2. The clonotype originates from a man aged 30 to 39 in good health and CMV-seropositive. The CDR3 DNA reads TGTGCCAGCAGTTTGCCTCGGACTAGCGGGGGTTATGAGCAGTTCTTC. This sequence encodes CASSLPRTSGGYEQFF.